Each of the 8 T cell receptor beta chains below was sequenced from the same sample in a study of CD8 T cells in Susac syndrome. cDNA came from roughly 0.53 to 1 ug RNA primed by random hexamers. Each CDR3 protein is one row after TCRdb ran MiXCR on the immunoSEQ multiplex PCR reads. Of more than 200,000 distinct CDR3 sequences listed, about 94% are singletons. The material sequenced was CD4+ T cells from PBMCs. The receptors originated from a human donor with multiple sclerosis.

Here the CDR3 reads CASSQLRRGTGERTFF. Here the CDR3 DNA reads TGCGCCAGCAGCCAGCTGCGCCGCGGGACAGGGGAGAGAACTTTCTTT. The chain recombines TRBV4-1 with TRBJ1-1; 10 nucleotides agree with TRBD1. Germline V gives CDR1 MGHRA, CDR2 YSYEKL. Germline trimming cut 3 bases from V and 12 bases from J; bases unmatched to any gene: 16. This CDR3 comprises 16 residues.

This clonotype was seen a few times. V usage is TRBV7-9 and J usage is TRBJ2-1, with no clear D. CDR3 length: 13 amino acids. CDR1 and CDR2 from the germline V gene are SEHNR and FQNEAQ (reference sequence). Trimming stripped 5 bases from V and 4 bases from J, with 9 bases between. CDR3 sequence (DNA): TGTGCCAGCAGCCCGCCCGGGTACAATGAGCAGTTCTTC. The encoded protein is CASSPPGYNEQFF.

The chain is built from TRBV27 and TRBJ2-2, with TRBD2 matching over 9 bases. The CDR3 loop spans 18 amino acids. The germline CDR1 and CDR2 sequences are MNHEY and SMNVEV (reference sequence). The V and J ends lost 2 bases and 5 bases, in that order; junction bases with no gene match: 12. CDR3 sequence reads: CASSLLVAGVTGTGELFF. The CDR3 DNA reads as TGTGCCAGCAGTTTACTCGTAGCGGGAGTAACGGGAACCGGGGAGCTGTTTTTT.

The CDR3, as DNA: TGTGCCAGCACCCCAAGGGGAGGACGGTACACTGAAGCTTTCTTT. As protein: CASTPRGGRYTEAFF. The chain carries TRBV6-5 and TRBJ1-1, with D possibly matching TRBD1 (5 bases). V dropped 7 bases and J dropped 3 bases, with 18 bases sitting between them. This CDR3 comprises 15 residues. Germline V CDR1 and CDR2: MNHEY, SVGAGI.

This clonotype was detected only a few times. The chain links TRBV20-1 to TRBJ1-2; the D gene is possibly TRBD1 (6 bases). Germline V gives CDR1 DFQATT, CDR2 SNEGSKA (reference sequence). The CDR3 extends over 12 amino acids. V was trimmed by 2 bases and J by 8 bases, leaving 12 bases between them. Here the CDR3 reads CSARRGFEGYTF. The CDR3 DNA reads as TGCAGTGCTAGAAGGGGGTTCGAAGGCTACACCTTC.

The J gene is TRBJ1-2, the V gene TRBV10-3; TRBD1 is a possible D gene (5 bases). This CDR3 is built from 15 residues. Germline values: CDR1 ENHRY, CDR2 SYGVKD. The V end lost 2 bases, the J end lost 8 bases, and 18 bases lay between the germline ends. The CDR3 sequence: CAISERGWAGQGYTF. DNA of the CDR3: TGTGCCATCAGTGAGCGGGGATGGGCAGGGCAAGGCTACACCTTC.

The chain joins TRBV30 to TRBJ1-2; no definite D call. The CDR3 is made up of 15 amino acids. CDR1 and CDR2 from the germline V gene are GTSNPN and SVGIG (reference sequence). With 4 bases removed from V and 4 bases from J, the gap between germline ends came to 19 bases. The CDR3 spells CAWTEGARPGYGYTF. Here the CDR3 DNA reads TGTGCCTGGACCGAGGGAGCCCGCCCGGGCTATGGCTACACCTTC.

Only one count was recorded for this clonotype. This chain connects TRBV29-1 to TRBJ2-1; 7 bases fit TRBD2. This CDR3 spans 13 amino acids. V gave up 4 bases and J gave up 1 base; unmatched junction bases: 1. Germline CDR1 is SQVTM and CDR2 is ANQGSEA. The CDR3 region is CSVGTRSYNEQFF. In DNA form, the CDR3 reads TGCAGCGTTGGGACTAGGTCCTACAATGAGCAGTTCTTC.